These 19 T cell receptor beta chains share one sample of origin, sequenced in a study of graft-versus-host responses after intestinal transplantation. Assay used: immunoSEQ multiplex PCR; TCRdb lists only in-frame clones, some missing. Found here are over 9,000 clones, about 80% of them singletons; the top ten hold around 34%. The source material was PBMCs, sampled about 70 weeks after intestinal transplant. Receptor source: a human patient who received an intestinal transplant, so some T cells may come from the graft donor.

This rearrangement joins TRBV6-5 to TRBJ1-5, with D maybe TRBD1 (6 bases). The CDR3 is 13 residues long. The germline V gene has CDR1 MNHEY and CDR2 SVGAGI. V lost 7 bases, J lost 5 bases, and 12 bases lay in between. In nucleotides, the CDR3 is TGTGCCAGCAATCCACAGGGATATCAGCCCCAGCATTTT. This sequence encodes CASNPQGYQPQHF.

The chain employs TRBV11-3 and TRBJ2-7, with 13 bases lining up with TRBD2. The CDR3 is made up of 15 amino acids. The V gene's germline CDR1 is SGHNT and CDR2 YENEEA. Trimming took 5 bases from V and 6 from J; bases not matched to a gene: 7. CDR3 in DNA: TGTGCCAGCAGCAGATCCGGGACTAGCGGGGCCGAGCAGTACTTC. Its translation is CASSRSGTSGAEQYF.

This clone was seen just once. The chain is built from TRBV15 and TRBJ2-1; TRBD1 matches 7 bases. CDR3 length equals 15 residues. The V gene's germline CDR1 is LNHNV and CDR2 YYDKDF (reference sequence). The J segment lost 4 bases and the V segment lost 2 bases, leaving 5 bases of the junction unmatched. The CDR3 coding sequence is TGTGCCACCAGCAGATCAGGGGACAGTTACAATGAGCAGTTCTTC. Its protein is CATSRSGDSYNEQFF. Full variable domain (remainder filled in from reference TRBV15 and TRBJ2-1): DAMVIQNPRYQVTQFGKPVTLSCSQTLNHNVMYWYQQKSSQAPKLLFHYYDKDFNNEADTPDNFQSRRPNTSFCFLDIRSPGLGDTAMYLCATSRSGDSYNEQFFGPGTRLTVL.

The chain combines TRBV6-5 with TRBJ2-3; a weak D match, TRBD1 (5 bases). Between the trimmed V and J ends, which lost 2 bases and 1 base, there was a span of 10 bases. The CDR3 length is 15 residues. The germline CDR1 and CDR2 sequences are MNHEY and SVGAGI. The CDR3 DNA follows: TGTGCCAGCAGTTACGACAGCCGACGCACAGATACGCAGTATTTT. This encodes CASSYDSRRTDTQYF.

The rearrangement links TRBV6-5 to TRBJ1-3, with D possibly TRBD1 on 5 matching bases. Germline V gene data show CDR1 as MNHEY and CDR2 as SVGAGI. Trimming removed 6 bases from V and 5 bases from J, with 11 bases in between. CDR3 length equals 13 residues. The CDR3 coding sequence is TGTGCCAGCAGGGGGACTGTCCGAAACACCATATATTTT. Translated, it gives CASRGTVRNTIYF.

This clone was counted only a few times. The DNA for the CDR3 is TGCGCCAGCAGCCAAGACAGGAATAGCAATCAGCCCCAGCATTTT. It yields the protein CASSQDRNSNQPQHF. The chain joins TRBV4-1 to TRBJ1-5, with D hard to call. V lost 0 bases to trimming and J lost 0 bases, with 6 bases between them. Germline loops: CDR1 MGHRA, CDR2 YSYEKL. CDR3 length: 15 amino acids.

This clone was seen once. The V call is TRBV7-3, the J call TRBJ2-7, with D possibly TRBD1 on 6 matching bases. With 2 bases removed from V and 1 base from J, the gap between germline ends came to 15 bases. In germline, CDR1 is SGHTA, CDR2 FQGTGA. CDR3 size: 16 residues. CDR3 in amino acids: CASSLGDRSESYEQYF. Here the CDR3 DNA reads TGTGCCAGCAGCTTAGGTGACAGGTCCGAATCCTACGAGCAGTACTTC.

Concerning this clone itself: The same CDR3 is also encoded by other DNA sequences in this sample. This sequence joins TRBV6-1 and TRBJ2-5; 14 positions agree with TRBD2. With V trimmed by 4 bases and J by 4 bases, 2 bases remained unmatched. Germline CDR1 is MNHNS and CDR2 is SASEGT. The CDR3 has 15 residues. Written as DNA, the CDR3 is TGTGCCAGCAGTGGACTAGCGGGAGGGCCAGAGACCCAGTACTTC. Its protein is CASSGLAGGPETQYF.

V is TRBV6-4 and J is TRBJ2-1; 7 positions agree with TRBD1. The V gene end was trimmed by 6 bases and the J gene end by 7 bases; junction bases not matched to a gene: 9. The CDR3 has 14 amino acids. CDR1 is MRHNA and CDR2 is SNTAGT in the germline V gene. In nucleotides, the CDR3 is TGTGCCAGCAGCGTACGACAGGGAGAGAATGAGCAGTTCTTC. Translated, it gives CASSVRQGENEQFF.

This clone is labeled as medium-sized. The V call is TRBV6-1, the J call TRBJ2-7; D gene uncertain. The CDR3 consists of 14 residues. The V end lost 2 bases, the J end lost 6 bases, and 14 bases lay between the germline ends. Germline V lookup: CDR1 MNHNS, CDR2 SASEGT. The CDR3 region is CASSELPSVGEQYF. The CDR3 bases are TGTGCCAGCAGTGAACTGCCGAGCGTCGGCGAGCAGTACTTC.

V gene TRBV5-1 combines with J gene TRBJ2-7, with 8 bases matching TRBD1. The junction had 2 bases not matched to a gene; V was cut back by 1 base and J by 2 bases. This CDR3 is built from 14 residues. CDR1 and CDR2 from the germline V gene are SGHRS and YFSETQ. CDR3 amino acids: CASSLRTGTYEQYF. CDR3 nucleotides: TGCGCCAGCAGCTTGAGGACAGGGACCTACGAGCAGTACTTC.

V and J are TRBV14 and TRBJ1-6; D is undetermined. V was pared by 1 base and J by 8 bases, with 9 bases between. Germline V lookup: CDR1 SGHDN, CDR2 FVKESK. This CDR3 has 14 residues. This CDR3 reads CASSQGRQYSPLHF. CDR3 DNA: TGTGCCAGCAGCCAAGGCAGGCAGTATTCACCCCTCCACTTT. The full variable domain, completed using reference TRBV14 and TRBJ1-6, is EAGVTQFPSHSVIEKGQTVTLRCDPISGHDNLYWYRRVMGKEIKFLLHFVKESKQDESGMPNNRFLAERTGGTYSTLKVQPAELEDSGVYFCASSQGRQYSPLHFGNGTRLTVT.

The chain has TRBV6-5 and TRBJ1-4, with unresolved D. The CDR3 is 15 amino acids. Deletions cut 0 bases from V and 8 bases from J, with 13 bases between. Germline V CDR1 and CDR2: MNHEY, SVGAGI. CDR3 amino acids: CASSYSNLWPEKLFF. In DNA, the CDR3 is TGTGCCAGCAGTTACTCTAATCTTTGGCCAGAAAAACTGTTTTTT.

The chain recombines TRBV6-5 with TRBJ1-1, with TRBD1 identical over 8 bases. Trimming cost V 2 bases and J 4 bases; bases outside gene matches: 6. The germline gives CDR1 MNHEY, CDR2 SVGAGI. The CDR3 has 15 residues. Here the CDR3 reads CASSYQGAGGTEAFF. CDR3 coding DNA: TGTGCCAGCAGTTACCAGGGGGCAGGTGGCACTGAAGCTTTCTTT.

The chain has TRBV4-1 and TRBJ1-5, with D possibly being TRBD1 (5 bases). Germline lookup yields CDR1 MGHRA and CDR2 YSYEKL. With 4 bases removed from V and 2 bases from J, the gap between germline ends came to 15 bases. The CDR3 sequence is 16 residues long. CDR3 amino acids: CASSPSGDAGNQPQHF. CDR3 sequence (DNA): TGCGCCAGCAGCCCCTCGGGGGACGCGGGCAATCAGCCCCAGCATTTT.

CDR3 nucleotides: TGTGCCAGCAGCCCAGGGGGCGCGGAGACCCAGTACTTC. This translates into CASSPGGAETQYF. The rearrangement links TRBV11-2 to TRBJ2-5; 8 bases are a match to TRBD1. Germline CDR1 and CDR2: SGHAT and FQNNGV. The ends lost 5 bases at V and 5 bases at J; junction bases unmatched: 4. This CDR3 contains 13 residues.

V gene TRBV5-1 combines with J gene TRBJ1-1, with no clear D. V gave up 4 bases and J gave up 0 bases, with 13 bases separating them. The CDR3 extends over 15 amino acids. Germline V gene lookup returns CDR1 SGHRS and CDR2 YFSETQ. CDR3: CASSPREALNTEAFF. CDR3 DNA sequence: TGCGCCAGCAGCCCTCGGGAAGCTTTGAACACTGAAGCTTTCTTT.

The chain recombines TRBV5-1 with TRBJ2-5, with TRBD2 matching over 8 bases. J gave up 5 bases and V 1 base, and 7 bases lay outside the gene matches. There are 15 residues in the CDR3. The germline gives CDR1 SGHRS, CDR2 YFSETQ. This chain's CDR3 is CASSLSGGRQETQYF. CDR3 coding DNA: TGCGCCAGCAGCTTGTCGGGAGGGCGACAGGAGACCCAGTACTTC.

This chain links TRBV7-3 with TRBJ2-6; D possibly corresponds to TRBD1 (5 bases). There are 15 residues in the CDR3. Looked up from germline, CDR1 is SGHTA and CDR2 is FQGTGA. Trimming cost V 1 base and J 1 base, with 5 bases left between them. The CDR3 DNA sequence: TGTGCCAGCAGCTTAAAGGGGTCTGGGGCCAACGTCCTGACTTTC. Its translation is CASSLKGSGANVLTF.